This record concerns one T cell receptor (beta chain) sequence. Those patients picked for sequencing had displayed CD8+CD57+ cell expansion on flow cytometry. Patients were untreated when blood was sampled. TCR beta VDJ and CDR3 profiling used genomic DNA as template. TCRdb re-called the reads through MiXCR, storing one row per CDR3 protein. The table has roughly 200,000 distinct CDR3 sequences, 63% seen once. This record belongs to a study of CD8+CD57+ T cells in acquired aplastic anemia. In the study overall: The average for DNA from sorted CD4+ and CD8+ cells was around 3.4 ug.

The CDR3 consists of 14 residues. Germline loops: CDR1 SNHLY, CDR2 FYNNEI. Trimming removed 5 bases at V and 1 base at J, with 12 bases between. The sample was sorted CD4+, CD8+, or CD8+CD57+ T cells (not recorded which) from PBMCs. The clonotype originates from a human donor with aplastic anemia. The chain employs TRBV2 and TRBJ2-7; perhaps D is TRBD1 or TRBD2 (5 bases each). CDR3 amino acids: CASSNRDASYEQYF. In DNA, the CDR3 is TGTGCCAGCAGTAACCGGGACGCTTCCTACGAGCAGTACTTC.